The clone carrying this T cell receptor beta chain was seen a few times. Its target is not known. TCRdb reprocessed the RT-PCR reads via MiXCR and lists one record per CDR3 protein. The sample lists 500,000 to 600,000 distinct CDR3 sequences; about 11% were seen once. The data originate from a study of response to subunit inactivated influenza vaccine. Study-level points and caveats: A suggestion made by the authors is that each seasonal influenza vaccination recruits few new T cells.

J was trimmed by 3 bases and V by 1 base; bases with no gene match: 5. Germline V gene lookup returns CDR1 SGHRS and CDR2 YFSETQ. The CDR3 extends over 16 amino acids. The chain has TRBV5-1 and TRBJ2-2; 8 positions match TRBD1. The origin of this receptor is a man aged 50-60 years who received an inactivated influenza vaccine. This material consisted of PBMCs from blood, taken on the day of vaccination. CDR3 nucleotides: TGCGCCAGCAGCTTGTTCCAGGGGGCGGACACCGGGGAGCTGTTTTTT. Its translation is CASSLFQGADTGELFF.